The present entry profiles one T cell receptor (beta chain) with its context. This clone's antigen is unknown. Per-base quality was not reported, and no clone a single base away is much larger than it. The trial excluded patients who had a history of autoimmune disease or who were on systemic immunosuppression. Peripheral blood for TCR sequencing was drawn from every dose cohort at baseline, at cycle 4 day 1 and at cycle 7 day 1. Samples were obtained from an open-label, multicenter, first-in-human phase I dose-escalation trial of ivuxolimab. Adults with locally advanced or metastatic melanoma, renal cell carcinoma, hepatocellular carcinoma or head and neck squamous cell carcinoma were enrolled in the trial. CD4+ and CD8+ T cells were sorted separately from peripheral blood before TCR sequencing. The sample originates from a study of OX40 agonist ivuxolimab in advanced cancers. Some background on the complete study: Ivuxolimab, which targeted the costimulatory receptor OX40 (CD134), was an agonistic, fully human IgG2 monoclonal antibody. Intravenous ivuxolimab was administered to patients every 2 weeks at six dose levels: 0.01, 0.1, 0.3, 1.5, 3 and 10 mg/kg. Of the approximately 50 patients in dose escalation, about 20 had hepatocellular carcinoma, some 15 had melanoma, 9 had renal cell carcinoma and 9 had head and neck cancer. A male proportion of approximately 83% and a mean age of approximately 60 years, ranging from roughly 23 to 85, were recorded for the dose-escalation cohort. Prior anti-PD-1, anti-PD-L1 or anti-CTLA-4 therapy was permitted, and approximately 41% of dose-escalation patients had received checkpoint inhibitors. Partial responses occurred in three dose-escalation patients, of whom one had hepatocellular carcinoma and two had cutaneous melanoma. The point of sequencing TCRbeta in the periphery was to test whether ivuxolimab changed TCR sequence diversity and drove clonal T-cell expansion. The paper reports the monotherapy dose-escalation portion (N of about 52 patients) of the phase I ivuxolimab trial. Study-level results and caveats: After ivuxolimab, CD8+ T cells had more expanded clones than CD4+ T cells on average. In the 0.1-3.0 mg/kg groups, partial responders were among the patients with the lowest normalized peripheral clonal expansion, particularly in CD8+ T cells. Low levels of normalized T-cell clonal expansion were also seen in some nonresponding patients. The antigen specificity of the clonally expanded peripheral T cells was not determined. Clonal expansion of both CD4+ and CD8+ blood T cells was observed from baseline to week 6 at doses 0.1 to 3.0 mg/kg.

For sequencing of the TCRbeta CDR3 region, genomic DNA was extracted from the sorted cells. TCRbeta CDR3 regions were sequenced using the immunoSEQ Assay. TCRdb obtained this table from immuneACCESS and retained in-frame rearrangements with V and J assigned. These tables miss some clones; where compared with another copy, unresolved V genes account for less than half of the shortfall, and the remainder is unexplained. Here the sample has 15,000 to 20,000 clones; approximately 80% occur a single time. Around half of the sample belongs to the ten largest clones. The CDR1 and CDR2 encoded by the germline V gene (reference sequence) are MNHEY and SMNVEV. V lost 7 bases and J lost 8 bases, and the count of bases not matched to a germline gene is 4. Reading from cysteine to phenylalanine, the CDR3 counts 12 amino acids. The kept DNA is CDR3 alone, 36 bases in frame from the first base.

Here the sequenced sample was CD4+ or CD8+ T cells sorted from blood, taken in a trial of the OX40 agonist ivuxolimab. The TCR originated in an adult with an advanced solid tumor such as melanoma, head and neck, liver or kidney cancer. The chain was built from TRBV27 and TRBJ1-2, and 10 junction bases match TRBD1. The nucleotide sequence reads TGTGCCAGCAAGACAGGGGGCTGGGGCTACACCTTC. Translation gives CASKTGGWGYTF.